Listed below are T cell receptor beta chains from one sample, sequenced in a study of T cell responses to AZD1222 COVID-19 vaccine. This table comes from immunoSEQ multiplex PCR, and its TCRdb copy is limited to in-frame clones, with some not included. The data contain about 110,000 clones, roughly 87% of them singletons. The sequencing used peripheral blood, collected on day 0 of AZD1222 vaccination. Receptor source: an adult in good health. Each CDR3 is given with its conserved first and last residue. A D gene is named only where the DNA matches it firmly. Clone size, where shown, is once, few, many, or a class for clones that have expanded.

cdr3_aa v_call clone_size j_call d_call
CASSRDYTEGEQFF TRBV10-1 - TRBJ2-1 TRBD2
CASSRLFTGNTEAFF TRBV3-1/TRBV3-2 once TRBJ1-1 -
CASSLSGTDTQYF TRBV11-3 - TRBJ2-3 -
CASSATTSGEYEQYF TRBV9 - TRBJ2-7 TRBD2
CASSQMTSGRVDTQYF TRBV3-1/TRBV3-2 - TRBJ2-3 TRBD2
CASSPYPAGQGGPYEQYF TRBV7-2 few TRBJ2-7 TRBD1
CASSKAGRGTDTQYF TRBV21-1 - TRBJ2-3 -
CASSLASDNSPLHF TRBV7-2 - TRBJ1-6 -
CASSLNAANSGNTIYF TRBV7-3 - TRBJ1-3 -
CASSLVLVGEQYF TRBV7-9 - TRBJ2-7 -
CASRSQGVSYEQYF TRBV28 - TRBJ2-7 TRBD1
CASRRDRASPLHF TRBV28 once TRBJ1-6 TRBD1
CASSGWTGGARHEKLFF TRBV25-1 - TRBJ1-4 TRBD1
CASSFGTGDNNYGYTF TRBV5-6 - TRBJ1-2 TRBD1
CASSSNLRGEAKNIQYF TRBV7-9 - TRBJ2-4 -
CATSAGTSGSGDTQYF TRBV24-1 - TRBJ2-3 TRBD2
CASSIDSYTDTQYF TRBV5-1 - TRBJ2-3 -
CASSEKKSGDTPSYEQYF TRBV25-1 - TRBJ2-7 -
CAISERVTEAFF TRBV10-3 - TRBJ1-1 -
CATSDFGGPTDTQYF TRBV24-1 - TRBJ2-3 -
CASSYKGGAFF TRBV6-5 - TRBJ1-1 -
CASSEGRGPAEQYF TRBV18 - TRBJ2-7 -
CASSPGQGNSYEQYF TRBV18 - TRBJ2-7 -
CASSPGASLEKLFF TRBV4-1 - TRBJ1-4 -
CATSRATGTGGRGYGYTF TRBV15 - TRBJ1-2 TRBD1
CASSLAGSGGYTF TRBV7-2 - TRBJ1-2 -
CASTPSGGVNTEAFF TRBV6-5 - TRBJ1-1 -
CASSLELRELFF TRBV5-1 - TRBJ2-2 -
CAIRQDMNTGELFF TRBV10-3 - TRBJ2-2 -
CASAPGTDTQYF TRBV12-3/TRBV12-4 - TRBJ2-3 -
CASTPGLSTDTQYF TRBV27 - TRBJ2-3 -
CASSQVGSVATNTEAFF TRBV4-1 - TRBJ1-1 -
CASSQQSGGGYTF TRBV14 - TRBJ1-2 -
CASSVGDRGGNQPQHF TRBV9 - TRBJ1-5 TRBD1
CATSDSRRAGETQYF TRBV24-1 - TRBJ2-5 -
CASSLQASTNEKLFF TRBV7-2 once TRBJ1-4 -
CASSQGGGGTEAFF TRBV14 few TRBJ1-1 -
CAISESGTSGRLGEQFF TRBV10-3 - TRBJ2-1 TRBD2
CASSQDPVRFNEQFF TRBV3-1/TRBV3-2 - TRBJ2-1 -
CATSTGGKSEAFF TRBV24-1 - TRBJ1-1 TRBD1
CASSRNPGTGNEKLFF TRBV18 - TRBJ1-4 TRBD1
CASSQLWDREDYTF TRBV23-1 - TRBJ1-2 TRBD1
CAGAERGLSTDTQYF TRBV7-7 - TRBJ2-3 TRBD2
CASSQGYGNYGYTF TRBV3-1/TRBV3-2 - TRBJ1-2 -
CASSFWLGNEKLFF TRBV27 - TRBJ1-4 -
CASRFQGVAGELFF TRBV7-8 - TRBJ2-2 TRBD1
CASSSTRGQGRGYGYTF TRBV11-2 once TRBJ1-2 -
CASSAQRNQPQHF TRBV3-1/TRBV3-2 - TRBJ1-5 -
CASSFTGETQYF TRBV11-3 - TRBJ2-5 -
CASSLSYTGELFF TRBV28 - TRBJ2-2 -
CASSPSGTGVRYGYTF TRBV28 - TRBJ1-2 TRBD1
CASVMGTARNTEAFF TRBV18 - TRBJ1-1 TRBD1